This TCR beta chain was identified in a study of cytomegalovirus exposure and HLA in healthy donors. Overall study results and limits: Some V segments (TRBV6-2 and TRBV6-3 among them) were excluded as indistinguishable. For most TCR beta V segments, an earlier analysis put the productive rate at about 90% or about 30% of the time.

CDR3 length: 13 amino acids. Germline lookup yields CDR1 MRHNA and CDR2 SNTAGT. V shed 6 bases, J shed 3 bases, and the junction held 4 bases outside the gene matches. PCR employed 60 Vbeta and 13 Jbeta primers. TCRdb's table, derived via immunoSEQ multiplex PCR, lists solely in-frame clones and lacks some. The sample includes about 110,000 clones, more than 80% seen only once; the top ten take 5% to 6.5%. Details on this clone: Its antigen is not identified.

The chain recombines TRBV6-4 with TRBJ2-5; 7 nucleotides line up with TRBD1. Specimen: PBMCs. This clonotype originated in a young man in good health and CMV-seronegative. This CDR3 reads CASRYRGEETQYF. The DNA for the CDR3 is TGTGCCAGCAGATACAGGGGAGAAGAGACCCAGTACTTC.